A selection of T cell receptor beta chains follows, all from one sample in a study of blood T cell repertoires in COVID-19. The repertoire was sequenced with immunoSEQ multiplex PCR; TCRdb's copy has only in-frame clones and lacks some. The sample gives a few hundred thousand clones, 87% of which show up once; 6% to 6.5% is in the top ten. Specimen: PBMCs or T cells enriched from blood (not recorded which). Receptors were obtained from a woman aged 40 to 50 who had recovered from COVID-19. CDR3s include the opening cysteine and the closing phenylalanine or tryptophan. The D gene is left open where the match is weak. The size entry is marked missing in some rows and otherwise reads once, few, many or a size class.

abundance	j_gene	d_gene	v_gene	CDR3aa	CDR3nt
-	TRBJ2-5	-	TRBV5-1	CASSPSLLGSETQYF	TGCGCCAGCAGCCCCTCACTTCTAGGATCAGAGACCCAGTACTTC
once	TRBJ1-1	-	TRBV28	CASSSRARTTEAFF	TGTGCCAGCAGTTCCAGGGCCCGTACCACTGAAGCTTTCTTT
-	TRBJ2-7	-	TRBV6-2/TRBV6-3	CASSYGDLQGPSYEQYF	TGTGCCAGCAGTTACGGGGATCTACAGGGCCCCTCCTACGAGCAGTACTTC
few	TRBJ2-1	TRBD2	TRBV9	CASSPLAGVYNEQFF	TGTGCCAGCAGCCCCCTAGCGGGAGTCTACAATGAGCAGTTCTTC
few	TRBJ1-5	-	TRBV30	CAWSLGWTGNQPQHF	TGTGCCTGGAGCCTAGGATGGACAGGCAATCAGCCCCAGCATTTT
-	TRBJ1-2	-	TRBV19	CASSIGDTRKGGYTF	TGTGCCAGTAGTATCGGGGACACCCGGAAAGGCGGCTACACCTTC
-	TRBJ1-2	TRBD1	TRBV7-2	CASSLGQATSYGYTF	TGTGCCAGCAGCTTGGGACAGGCGACCTCCTATGGCTACACCTTC
-	TRBJ2-7	-	TRBV18	CASCSTTGDYEQYF	TGTGCCAGCTGTAGTACGACGGGAGATTACGAGCAGTACTTC
-	TRBJ2-7	TRBD1	TRBV15	CATSRVGQGSSYEQYF	TGTGCCACCAGCAGGGTAGGACAGGGCAGCTCCTACGAGCAGTACTTC
-	TRBJ2-5	TRBD2	TRBV11-2	CASSSREEETQYF	TGTGCCAGCAGCAGCCGGGAGGAGGAGACCCAGTACTTC
-	TRBJ1-4	-	TRBV7-6	CASSLGQGGGEKLFF	TGTGCCAGCAGCTTAGGGCAGGGAGGGGGTGAAAAACTGTTTTTT
-	TRBJ1-5	-	TRBV28	CASREENQPQHF	TGTGCCAGCAGGGAGGAGAATCAGCCCCAGCATTTT
once	TRBJ1-5	TRBD1	TRBV28	CASSFSGQVNQPQHF	TGTGCCAGCAGTTTCTCCGGACAGGTCAATCAGCCCCAGCATTTT
-	TRBJ1-2	TRBD1	TRBV2	CASSVAPGQGEGYTF	TGTGCCAGCAGTGTCGCCCCGGGACAGGGCGAAGGCTACACCTTC
many	TRBJ1-2	-	TRBV5-1	CASSLGTTPPLGYTF	TGCGCCAGCAGCTTGGGAACAACCCCCCCTCTTGGCTACACCTTC
-	TRBJ2-3	-	TRBV18	CASSTQIADSTDTQYF	TGTGCCAGCTCAACGCAAATAGCGGATAGCACAGATACGCAGTATTTT
-	TRBJ2-5	TRBD2	TRBV7-9	CASSLALAGNQETQYF	TGTGCCAGCAGCTTAGCACTAGCGGGGAACCAAGAGACCCAGTACTTC
-	TRBJ1-4	-	TRBV27	CASRSKTPAVNEKLFF	TGTGCCAGCAGATCCAAAACACCTGCCGTTAATGAAAAACTGTTTTTT
-	TRBJ1-3	-	TRBV7-9	CASSLKRVGDTIYF	TGTGCCAGCAGCTTGAAAAGGGTCGGGGACACCATATATTTT
-	TRBJ2-7	TRBD2	TRBV11-2	CASSRGTRGEQYF	TGTGCCAGCAGCCGCGGGACTAGGGGCGAGCAGTACTTC
-	TRBJ1-5	-	TRBV7-9	CASSLGGSVGQPQHF	TGTGCCAGCAGCCTAGGAGGCTCGGTGGGTCAGCCCCAGCATTTT
-	TRBJ2-1	TRBD2	TRBV13	CASSSSGLAGAPSSYNEQFF	TGTGCCAGCAGCTCCTCGGGACTAGCGGGAGCCCCCAGCTCCTACAATGAGCAGTTCTTC
-	TRBJ2-5	-	TRBV12-2	CASRIRASGRVVETQYF	TGTGCAAGTCGCATCCGGGCTAGCGGGAGGGTAGTGGAGACCCAGTACTTC
-	TRBJ2-7	TRBD2	TRBV14	CASSQTGLAAYEQYF	TGTGCCAGCAGCCAAACCGGACTAGCGGCTTACGAGCAGTACTTC
-	TRBJ1-5	TRBD1	TRBV19	CASSRTGGQPQHF	TGTGCCAGTAGTAGGACAGGGGGTCAGCCCCAGCATTTT
-	TRBJ1-1	TRBD1	TRBV5-5	CASSSDRANTEAFF	TGTGCCAGCAGCAGCGACAGGGCTAACACTGAAGCTTTCTTT
-	TRBJ2-6	-	TRBV4-3	CASSQLTRSPGANVLTF	TGCGCCAGCAGCCAGCTGACCCGGAGCCCTGGGGCCAACGTCCTGACTTTC
-	TRBJ2-7	-	TRBV5-5	CASSYTGNWASYEQYF	TGTGCCAGCAGCTATACAGGGAATTGGGCCTCCTACGAGCAGTACTTC
-	TRBJ2-7	-	TRBV5-1	CASSEIAASYEQYF	TGCGCCAGCAGCGAAATAGCAGCCTCCTACGAGCAGTACTTC
-	TRBJ2-5	-	TRBV7-3	CASSRLIQETQYF	TGTGCCAGCAGCCGACTAATCCAAGAGACCCAGTACTTC
-	TRBJ1-2	TRBD1	TRBV11-1	CASSPDRAYGYTF	TGTGCCAGCAGCCCGGACAGGGCTTATGGCTACACCTTC
-	TRBJ2-1	-	TRBV29-1	CSVEDPAGGYSYNEQFF	TGCAGCGTTGAAGATCCGGCAGGGGGGTACTCCTACAATGAGCAGTTCTTC
once	TRBJ1-6	TRBD1	TRBV4-1	CASSRDRGNSPLHF	TGCGCCAGCAGCCGTGACAGGGGGAATTCACCCCTCCACTTT
-	TRBJ1-6	-	TRBV14	CASSHNSSPLHF	TGTGCCAGCAGCCATAATTCTTCACCCCTCCACTTT
-	TRBJ2-3	TRBD1	TRBV5-5	CASSLGGTGATDTQYF	TGTGCCAGCAGCCTTGGGGGGACAGGGGCCACAGATACGCAGTATTTT
-	TRBJ2-1	TRBD1	TRBV18	CASSGQGASVSYNEQFF	TGTGCCAGCTCAGGACAGGGGGCGTCCGTGTCCTACAATGAGCAGTTCTTC
-	TRBJ2-3	-	TRBV7-3	CASSAGSSTDTQYF	TGTGCCAGCAGCGCAGGTTCTAGCACAGATACGCAGTATTTT
-	TRBJ2-5	TRBD2	TRBV30	CAWRWREGHQETQYF	TGTGCCTGGAGATGGCGGGAGGGCCACCAAGAGACCCAGTACTTC
-	TRBJ1-1	-	TRBV28	CASRPKPGQNTEAFF	TGTGCCAGCAGGCCAAAACCGGGACAGAACACTGAAGCTTTCTTT
-	TRBJ1-4	TRBD1	TRBV6-5	CASSLDRGHEKLFF	TGTGCCAGCAGCCTGGACAGGGGGCATGAAAAACTGTTTTTT
-	TRBJ1-3	TRBD1	TRBV4-3	CASSRETGVGSGNTIYF	TGCGCCAGCAGCCGAGAGACAGGGGTAGGCTCTGGAAACACCATATATTTT
-	TRBJ2-1	TRBD2	TRBV6-2/TRBV6-3	CASTPPTREAPQFF	TGTGCCAGCACCCCACCCACGCGGGAGGCCCCGCAGTTCTTC
-	TRBJ2-2	-	TRBV7-2	CASSFWYGGSTGELFF	TGTGCCAGCAGCTTCTGGTACGGCGGCAGCACCGGGGAGCTGTTTTTT
-	TRBJ1-4	TRBD1	TRBV10-2	CASSEWGQAPKLFF	TGCGCCAGCAGTGAGTGGGGACAGGCCCCCAAACTGTTTTTT
-	TRBJ2-7	TRBD1	TRBV10-3	CAIRTGQGASLYEQYF	TGTGCCATCAGGACGGGACAGGGGGCAAGCTTGTACGAGCAGTACTTC
-	TRBJ2-4	-	TRBV19	CASSTYQDYIAKYIQYF	TGTGCCAGTAGTACTTATCAGGACTACATAGCCAAATACATTCAGTACTTC
-	TRBJ2-3	TRBD1	TRBV6-5	CASVRDRAWDTQYF	TGTGCCAGCGTACGCGACAGGGCTTGGGATACGCAGTATTTT
-	TRBJ2-6	-	TRBV2	CASSVRQGSPSGANVLTF	TGTGCCAGCAGTGTTAGGCAGGGAAGTCCCTCTGGGGCCAACGTCCTGACTTTC
once	TRBJ2-2	-	TRBV7-3	CASSLLRAAGPGELFF	TGTGCCAGCAGCTTATTGAGAGCGGCTGGCCCCGGGGAGCTGTTTTTT
-	TRBJ1-3	TRBD1	TRBV30	CAWHGQGASFSGNTIYF	TGTGCCTGGCACGGACAGGGGGCCTCCTTCTCTGGAAACACCATATATTTT